What follows are 19 T cell receptor beta chains derived from one specimen sequenced in a study of cytomegalovirus exposure and HLA in healthy donors (dated by TCRdb to about 2017). The library was obtained by the immunoSEQ multiplex PCR assay. A mixture of 60 forward primers for TCR Vbeta segments and 13 reverse primers for TCR Jbeta segments was used in the multiplex PCR. This is the immuneACCESS table as TCRdb keeps it, with only in-frame sequences that have V and J called. A part of the clones is gone; compared with another copy, unresolved V genes explain less than half, and the rest is unexplained. Within this sample are 130,000 or so clones, with around 87% of them counted one time only. The ten most abundant clones make up 4.5% to 6.5% of the sample. Input material: PBMCs. All receptors come from a woman aged 25 to 39 in good health and CMV-seronegative.

This chain connects TRBV5-1 to TRBJ1-2, with TRBD1 matching 7 bases. The CDR3 runs to 13 residues. Unmatched junction bases numbered 0, after V lost 0 bases and J lost 4 bases. Germline CDR1 SGHRS, CDR2 YFSETQ. The CDR3 nucleotides read TGCGCCAGCAGCTTGGAGGGGGCCTATGGCTACACCTTC. Translation gives CASSLEGAYGYTF.

The rearrangement uses TRBV10-3 and TRBJ2-2; 10 bases match TRBD1. The CDR3 has 15 residues. CDR1 and CDR2 from the germline V gene are ENHRY and SYGVKD. V lost 3 bases to trimming and J lost 4 bases; unmatched junction nucleotides: 2. CDR3 DNA sequence: TGTGCCATCAGTGACGGGACAGGGGTCACCGGGGAGCTGTTTTTT. Translation gives CAISDGTGVTGELFF.

V and J are TRBV4-1 and TRBJ2-1, with 9 bases aligning to TRBD2. Germline loops: CDR1 MGHRA, CDR2 YSYEKL. The CDR3 runs 15 residues. J gave up 8 bases and V 1 base, and 6 bases lay outside the gene matches. CDR3 sequence reads: CASSQGIAGVDEQFF. The CDR3 DNA sequence: TGCGCCAGCAGCCAAGGCATAGCGGGAGTCGATGAGCAGTTCTTC.

The V gene is TRBV27, the J gene TRBJ2-6, with D perhaps matching TRBD2 (6 bases). The CDR3 contains 15 residues. V was shortened by 2 bases and J by 3 bases, with 8 bases between the two germline ends. Germline V gives CDR1 MNHEY, CDR2 SMNVEV (reference sequence). CDR3 nucleotides: TGTGCCAGCAGTTTACGGGGGAGTGGGGCCAACGTCCTGACTTTC. Its translation: CASSLRGSGANVLTF.

This sequence joins TRBV7-8 and TRBJ1-5, with a tentative D call TRBD1 (6 bases). The CDR3 has 16 amino acids. Germline V gene sequence: CDR1 SGHVS, CDR2 FQNEAQ. V was clipped by 1 base and J by 4 bases, with 14 bases between them. In DNA form, the CDR3 reads TGTGCCAGCAGCTTAGAATGGACAGTCACTAATCAGCCCCAGCATTTT. This sequence encodes CASSLEWTVTNQPQHF.

J is TRBJ2-5 and V is TRBV7-9; TRBD2 matches at 13 bases. This CDR3 is 17 amino acids long. Germline V lookup: CDR1 SEHNR, CDR2 FQNEAQ (reference sequence). The V gene end was trimmed by 3 bases and the J gene end by 1 base; junction bases not matched to a gene: 5. CDR3 nucleotides: TGTGCCAGCAGCTTTGGTGGACTAGCGGGAGTCCAAGAGACCCAGTACTTC. It codes for CASSFGGLAGVQETQYF.

The rearrangement uses TRBV27 and TRBJ1-4; D not certain. The CDR3 loop spans 13 amino acids. Trimming took 3 bases from V and 8 from J, leaving 10 bases between them. Germline V gene data show CDR1 as MNHEY and CDR2 as SMNVEV (reference sequence). The DNA for the CDR3 is TGTGCCAGCAGTTTCGAGGCTGGGGAAAAACTGTTTTTT. Its translation is CASSFEAGEKLFF.

V and J are TRBV2 and TRBJ1-2, with TRBD1 matching over 8 bases. Trimming took 7 bases from V and 7 from J; bases not matched to a gene: 8. Per germline, CDR1 SNHLY and CDR2 FYNNEI. The CDR3 contains 13 residues. The CDR3 protein is CASTQGEAGGYTF. In DNA form, the CDR3 reads TGTGCCAGCACACAGGGGGAGGCTGGTGGCTACACCTTC.

Only a few counts were recorded for this clone. CDR3 DNA: TGTGCCAGCAGTTCCTACAGGGGAGGCTACGAGCAGTACTTC. This codes for CASSSYRGGYEQYF. The chain has TRBV6-5 and TRBJ2-7, with TRBD1 as a possible D gene (7 bases). The CDR3 consists of 14 residues. V was trimmed by 4 bases and J by 3 bases, leaving 13 bases between them. In germline, CDR1 is MNHEY, CDR2 SVGAGI.

V is TRBV7-9 and J is TRBJ2-1; 12 nucleotides match TRBD2. V lost 3 bases and J lost 4; bases outside the gene matches: 1. The CDR3 consists of 15 residues. CDR1 is SEHNR and CDR2 is FQNEAQ in the germline V gene (reference sequence). CDR3 protein: CASSFGLAGYNEQFF. The CDR3 DNA reads TGTGCCAGCAGCTTCGGACTAGCGGGATACAATGAGCAGTTCTTC.

The V call is TRBV4-1, the J call TRBJ1-2; no definite D call. This CDR3 has 16 residues. V lost 2 bases to trimming and J lost 2 bases, with 15 bases between them. The germline CDR1 and CDR2 sequences are MGHRA and YSYEKL. CDR3 DNA sequence: TGCGCCAGCAGCCAATGGTTTACAGTCGAGAACTATGGCTACACCTTC. This translates into CASSQWFTVENYGYTF.

The chain joins TRBV19 to TRBJ2-3; TRBD1 might be the D (6 bases). The ends were cut back, 5 bases at V and 2 bases at J, with 11 bases in the middle. CDR3 size: 14 residues. Germline V gene sequence: CDR1 LNHDA, CDR2 SQIVND (reference sequence). Written as DNA, the CDR3 is TGTGCCAGTAGTCGGGACAAGGACACAGATACGCAGTATTTT. Protein sequence: CASSRDKDTDTQYF.

The gene calls are TRBV14 and TRBJ1-4, with TRBD1 matching over 8 bases. This CDR3 region has 13 residues. With 3 bases clipped from V and 8 bases from J, the junction kept 2 bases outside the gene matches. From germline, CDR1 is SGHDN and CDR2 FVKESK. CDR3 nucleotides: TGTGCCAGCAGCCAGGGGACAGGCGAAAAACTGTTTTTT. This encodes CASSQGTGEKLFF.

V usage is TRBV11-2 and J usage is TRBJ1-6; D not certain. The CDR3 spans 17 residues. Trimming removed 5 bases at V and 0 bases at J, with 14 bases between. Germline assignment: CDR1 SGHAT and CDR2 FQNNGV. In DNA form, the CDR3 reads TGTGCCAGCAGCACTCAGACGGAGAGCTCCTATAATTCACCCCTCCACTTT. Translated, it gives CASSTQTESSYNSPLHF. Looking up the rest from reference TRBV11-2 and TRBJ1-6 gives the full variable domain: EAGVAQSPRYKIIEKRQSVAFWCNPISGHATLYWYQQILGQGPKLLIQFQNNGVVDDSQLPKDRFSAERLKGVDSTLKIQPAKLEDSAVYLCASSTQTESSYNSPLHFGNGTRLTVT.

This chain joins TRBV9 and TRBJ2-7; 10 nucleotides match TRBD1. Germline V gene lookup returns CDR1 SGDLS and CDR2 YYNGEE. CDR3 size: 14 residues. The V gene end was trimmed by 2 bases and the J gene end by 4 bases; junction bases not matched to a gene: 3. The CDR3 is CASSVGQGMYEQYF. DNA of the CDR3: TGTGCCAGCAGCGTGGGACAGGGGATGTACGAGCAGTACTTC. Looking up the rest from reference TRBV9 and TRBJ2-7 gives the full variable domain: DSGVTQTPKHLITATGQRVTLRCSPRSGDLSVYWYQQSLDQGLQFLIQYYNGEERAKGNILERFSAQQFPDLHSELNLSSLELGDSALYFCASSVGQGMYEQYFGPGTRLTVT.

The CDR3: CASSPDLWSTGVEQETQYF. The DNA of the CDR3 is TGTGCCAGCAGTCCAGACCTATGGTCGACAGGGGTGGAGCAAGAGACCCAGTACTTC. The chain uses TRBV28 and TRBJ2-5; the match to TRBD1 covers 8 bases. From germline, CDR1 is MDHEN and CDR2 SYDVKM. Trimming took 5 bases from V and 2 from J; bases not matched to a gene: 19. The CDR3 is made up of 19 amino acids.

This chain connects TRBV19 to TRBJ2-1, with TRBD2 matching over 9 bases. The germline gives CDR1 LNHDA, CDR2 SQIVND (reference sequence). This CDR3 is 15 amino acids long. V trimming: 9 bases; J trimming: 9 bases; junction bases outside the gene matches: 15. Written as DNA, the CDR3 is TGTGCCAGCCAGACTAGCGGAGGGGCCCAGGCTGAGCAGTTCTTC. Translating it yields CASQTSGGAQAEQFF.

This sequence joins TRBV30 and TRBJ1-4; D might be TRBD1 (5 bases). The CDR3 totals 14 residues. Germline V gene sequence: CDR1 GTSNPN, CDR2 SVGIG (reference sequence). The V end was cut by 4 bases, the J end by 7 bases, with 16 bases between. Written as DNA, the CDR3 is TGTGCCTGGACCTGGACAAAGAGAGGTGAAAAACTGTTTTTT. This sequence encodes CAWTWTKRGEKLFF.

This rearrangement joins TRBV7-2 to TRBJ1-1; D is possibly TRBD1 (6 bases). The CDR3 covers 12 residues. Trimming pared 5 bases from V and 3 bases from J, leaving 7 bases between. From germline, CDR1 is SGHTA and CDR2 FQGNSA. The CDR3 region is CASSRQDTEAFF. The CDR3 coding sequence is TGTGCCAGCAGCAGACAGGACACTGAAGCTTTCTTT.